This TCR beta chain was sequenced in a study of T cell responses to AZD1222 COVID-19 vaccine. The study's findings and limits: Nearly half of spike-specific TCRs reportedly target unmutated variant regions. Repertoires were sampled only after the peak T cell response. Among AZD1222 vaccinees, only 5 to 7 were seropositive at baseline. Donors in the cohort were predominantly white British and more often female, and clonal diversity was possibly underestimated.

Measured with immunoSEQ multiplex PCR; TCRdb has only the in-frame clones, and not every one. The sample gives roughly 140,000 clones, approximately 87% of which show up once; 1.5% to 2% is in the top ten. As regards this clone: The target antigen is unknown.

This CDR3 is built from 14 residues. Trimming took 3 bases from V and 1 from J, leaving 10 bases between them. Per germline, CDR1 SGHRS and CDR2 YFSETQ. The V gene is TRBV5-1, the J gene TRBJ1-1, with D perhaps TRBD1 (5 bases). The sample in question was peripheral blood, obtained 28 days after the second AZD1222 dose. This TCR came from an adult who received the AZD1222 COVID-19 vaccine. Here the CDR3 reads CASSSQVTNTEAFF. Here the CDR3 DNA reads TGCGCCAGCAGCTCACAGGTTACGAACACTGAAGCTTTCTTT. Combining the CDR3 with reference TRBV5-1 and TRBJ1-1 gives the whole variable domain KAGVTQTPRYLIKTRGQQVTLSCSPISGHRSVSWYQQTPGQGLQFLFEYFSETQRNKGNFPGRFSGRQFSNSRSEMNVSTLELGDSALYLCASSSQVTNTEAFFGQGTRLTVV.